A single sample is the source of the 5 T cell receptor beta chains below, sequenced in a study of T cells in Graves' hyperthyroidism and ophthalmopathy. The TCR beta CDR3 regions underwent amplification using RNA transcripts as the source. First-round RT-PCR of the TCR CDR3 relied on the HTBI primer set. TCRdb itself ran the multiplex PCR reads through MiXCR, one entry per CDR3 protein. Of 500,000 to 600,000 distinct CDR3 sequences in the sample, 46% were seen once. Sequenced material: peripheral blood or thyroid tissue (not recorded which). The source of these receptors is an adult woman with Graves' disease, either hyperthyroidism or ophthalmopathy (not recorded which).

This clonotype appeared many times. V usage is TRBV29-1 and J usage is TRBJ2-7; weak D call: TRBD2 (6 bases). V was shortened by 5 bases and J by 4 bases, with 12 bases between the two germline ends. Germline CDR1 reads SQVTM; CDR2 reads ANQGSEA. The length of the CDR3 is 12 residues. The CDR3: CSVRAGGYEQYF. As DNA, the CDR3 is TGCAGCGTTCGGGCCGGGGGATACGAGCAGTACTTC.

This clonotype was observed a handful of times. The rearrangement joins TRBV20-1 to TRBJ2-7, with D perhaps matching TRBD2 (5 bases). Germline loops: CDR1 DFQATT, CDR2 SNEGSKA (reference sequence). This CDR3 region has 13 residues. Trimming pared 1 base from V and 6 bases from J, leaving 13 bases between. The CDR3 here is CSARAPSRLEQYF. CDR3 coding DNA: TGCAGTGCTAGAGCTCCTAGCCGTCTCGAGCAGTACTTC.

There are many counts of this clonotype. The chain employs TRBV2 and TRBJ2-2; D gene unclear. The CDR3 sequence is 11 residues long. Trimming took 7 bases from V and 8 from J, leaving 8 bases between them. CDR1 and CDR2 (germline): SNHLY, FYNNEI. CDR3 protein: CASKLQGELFF. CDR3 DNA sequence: TGTGCCAGCAAGCTACAAGGGGAGCTGTTTTTT. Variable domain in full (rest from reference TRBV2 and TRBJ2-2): EPEVTQTPSHQVTQMGQEVILRCVPISNHLYFYWYRQILGQKVEFLVSFYNNEISEKSEIFDDQFSVERPDGSNFTLKIRSTKLEDSAMYFCASKLQGELFFGEGSRLTVL.

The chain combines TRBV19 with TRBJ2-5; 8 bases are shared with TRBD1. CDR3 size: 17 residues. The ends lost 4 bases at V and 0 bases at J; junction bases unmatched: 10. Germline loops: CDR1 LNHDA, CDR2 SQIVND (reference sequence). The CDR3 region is CASSSYGTGVYQETQYF. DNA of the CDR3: TGTGCCAGTAGTAGTTATGGGACAGGTGTGTACCAAGAGACCCAGTACTTC.

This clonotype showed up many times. CDR3 bases: TGTGCCAGCAGCCCACCGGGACAAACTGAAGCTTTCTTT. Amino acid sequence: CASSPPGQTEAFF. The J gene is TRBJ1-1, the V gene TRBV6-5, with TRBD1 as a possible D gene (6 bases). V was shortened by 6 bases and J by 5 bases, with 13 bases between the two germline ends. The CDR3 has 13 residues. The germline gives CDR1 MNHEY, CDR2 SVGAGI.